One T cell receptor beta chain is described in this entry. A second PCR of about 7 to 12 cycles used a sample-barcoded 5' primer and a J-beta primer mix. TCRdb re-analysed the 5' RACE reads in MiXCR, keeping a single row per CDR3 protein. The sample carries 1.4 million or so distinct CDR3 sequences, around 40% recorded once. Drawing of peripheral blood yielded approximately 10 milliliters from each donor. The sample originates from a study of blood T cells in healthy people across ages. This receptor was taken from a woman aged 18-29 years in good health. The sequenced material came from blood.

CDR3 bases: TGCAGTGCTAGTCACACGGTCTACGAGCAGTACTTC. Its protein product is CSASHTVYEQYF. This rearrangement joins TRBV20-1 to TRBJ2-7; D gene ambiguous. The CDR3 covers 12 residues. V was trimmed by 3 bases and J by 3 bases, leaving 9 bases between them. Germline V lookup: CDR1 DFQATT, CDR2 SNEGSKA (reference sequence).